Listed here are 21 T cell receptor beta chains from one sample, sequenced in a study of cytomegalovirus exposure and HLA in healthy donors. 60 Vbeta and 13 Jbeta primers were used in PCR. Repertoires were generated with immunoSEQ multiplex PCR, while TCRdb's copy carries only in-frame clones and drops some. The sample holds around 160,000 clones, around four fifths seen once. Input material: PBMCs. These receptors came from a male donor in good health and CMV-seronegative.

The chain joins TRBV5-1 to TRBJ2-3, with 10 bases aligning to TRBD2. The CDR3 runs 16 residues. With V trimmed by 7 bases and J by 2 bases, 10 bases remained unmatched. Germline V gene lookup returns CDR1 SGHRS and CDR2 YFSETQ. CDR3 region: CASQPGLAIYTDTQYF. In nucleotides, the CDR3 is TGCGCCAGCCAACCGGGACTAGCGATATACACAGATACGCAGTATTTT. The full variable domain, rest sourced from reference TRBV5-1 and TRBJ2-3, is KAGVTQTPRYLIKTRGQQVTLSCSPISGHRSVSWYQQTPGQGLQFLFEYFSETQRNKGNFPGRFSGRQFSNSRSEMNVSTLELGDSALYLCASQPGLAIYTDTQYFGPGTRLTVL.

The chain links TRBV6-5 to TRBJ2-7; TRBD1 might be the D (6 bases). Trimming pared 6 bases from V and 0 bases from J, leaving 12 bases between. The CDR3 runs 14 residues. Germline loops: CDR1 MNHEY, CDR2 SVGAGI. CDR3 DNA: TGTGCCAGCAGAATGACAGGCAGCTCCTACGAGCAGTACTTC. Encoded protein: CASRMTGSSYEQYF.

This clone was seen a few times. V and J are TRBV5-6 and TRBJ2-7; D is perhaps TRBD2 (7 bases). The CDR3 length is 14 residues. Trimming removed 6 bases from V and 2 bases from J, with 15 bases in between. CDR1 and CDR2 (germline): SGHDT, YYEEEE. CDR3 in DNA: TGTGCCAGCACCCTTTGGGGGGGCACCTACGAGCAGTACTTC. Translated: CASTLWGGTYEQYF.

The chain is built from TRBV7-9 and TRBJ1-4, with 7 nucleotides matching TRBD1. With 1 base clipped from V and 5 bases from J, the junction kept 4 bases outside the gene matches. Germline values: CDR1 SEHNR, CDR2 FQNEAQ (reference sequence). There are 15 residues in the CDR3. Written as DNA, the CDR3 is TGTGCCAGCAGCTTAGTAGCGGGACAGAATGAAAAACTGTTTTTT. This sequence encodes CASSLVAGQNEKLFF. The complete variable domain, with remaining parts taken from reference TRBV7-9 and TRBJ1-4, reads DTGVSQNPRHKITKRGQNVTFRCDPISEHNRLYWYRQTLGQGPEFLTYFQNEAQLEKSRLLSDRFSAERPKGSFSTLEIQRTEQGDSAMYLCASSLVAGQNEKLFFGSGTQLSVL.

The V gene is TRBV15, the J gene TRBJ2-7; D possibly corresponds to TRBD2 (6 bases). This CDR3 spans 14 amino acids. CDR1 LNHNV and CDR2 YYDKDF come from the germline V gene (reference sequence). The germline V and J ends were trimmed by 4 bases and 0 bases, with 10 bases remaining between them. CDR3 region: CATSTGGVSYEQYF. DNA of the CDR3: TGTGCCACCAGCACCGGCGGGGTCTCCTACGAGCAGTACTTC.

The chain uses TRBV5-4 and TRBJ2-5; 9 nucleotides match TRBD1. With 4 bases clipped from V and 5 bases from J, the junction kept 12 bases outside the gene matches. The germline V gene encodes CDR1 SGHNT and CDR2 YYREEE (reference sequence). The length of the CDR3 is 16 residues. In DNA form, the CDR3 reads TGTGCCAGCAGCCAAATGGGGACAGGGCTAATGGAGACCCAGTACTTC. Translation gives CASSQMGTGLMETQYF.

The chain has TRBV7-2 and TRBJ1-2; the D is unclear. Germline values: CDR1 SGHTA, CDR2 FQGNSA. V dropped 2 bases and J dropped 5 bases, with 12 bases sitting between them. The CDR3 is 14 amino acids. CDR3 bases: TGTGCCAGCAGCTTAAGCAACGAACTATATGGCTACACCTTC. Encoded protein: CASSLSNELYGYTF.

This clone was seen more than once but under ten times. This rearrangement joins TRBV6-1 to TRBJ2-3, with D tentatively TRBD1 (6 bases). There are 14 residues in the CDR3. Germline values: CDR1 MNHNS, CDR2 SASEGT. V was shortened by 6 bases and J by 0 bases, with 10 bases between the two germline ends. CDR3 protein: CASRGTTSTDTQYF. The CDR3 DNA is TGTGCCAGCAGGGGGACAACTAGCACAGATACGCAGTATTTT.

The J gene is TRBJ1-5, the V gene TRBV19; D is undetermined. V lost 7 bases and J lost 1, with 14 bases in between. The V gene's germline CDR1 is LNHDA and CDR2 SQIVND (reference sequence). The CDR3 contains 15 residues. The CDR3 nucleotides are TGTGCCAGTATGCGAGGGTTTGGGAGCAATCAGCCCCAGCATTTT. Protein: CASMRGFGSNQPQHF.

CDR3 nucleotide sequence: TGTGCCAGCAGCTTAGGCCGGCGGGGTGGATCCTACAATGAGCAGTTCTTC. It is translated as CASSLGRRGGSYNEQFF. This sequence joins TRBV11-2 and TRBJ2-1; a weak D match, TRBD2 (6 bases). The length of the CDR3 is 17 residues. The germline CDR1 and CDR2 sequences are SGHAT and FQNNGV. V shed 1 base and J shed 1 base, with 14 bases lying between them.

This clone occurred a few times. The chain employs TRBV6-5 and TRBJ1-4; maybe TRBD1 (6 bases). Trimming removed 2 bases at V and 8 bases at J, with 12 bases between. CDR3 length equals 14 residues. Germline assignment: CDR1 MNHEY and CDR2 SVGAGI. In DNA form, the CDR3 reads TGTGCCAGCAGTTACGGCAGGGGAGAGGAAAAACTGTTTTTT. Translating it yields CASSYGRGEEKLFF.

A single count supports this clone. The CDR3 DNA is TGTGCCAGCAGGACGACAAAAATTCCCTGGGGCTACACCTTC. It encodes CASRTTKIPWGYTF. The chain links TRBV6-5 to TRBJ1-2; D not resolved. Trimming stripped 6 bases from V and 8 bases from J, with 19 bases between. Germline values: CDR1 MNHEY, CDR2 SVGAGI. CDR3 length equals 14 residues.

This chain connects TRBV5-1 to TRBJ2-2; D gene ambiguous. The germline V gene has CDR1 SGHRS and CDR2 YFSETQ. The CDR3 runs 14 residues. Trimming pared 0 bases from V and 3 bases from J, leaving 6 bases between. The CDR3 DNA reads TGCGCCAGCAGCTTGGTGCAGGACACCGGGGAGCTGTTTTTT. Its translation is CASSLVQDTGELFF.

The chain joins TRBV11-2 to TRBJ1-1; 9 bases map to TRBD1. V dropped 3 bases and J dropped 1; count of bases not matched to a gene: 0. This CDR3 spans 14 amino acids. Looked up from germline, CDR1 is SGHAT and CDR2 is FQNNGV. Here the CDR3 reads CASSLTGGNTEAFF. The CDR3 nucleotides are TGTGCCAGCAGCTTGACAGGGGGGAACACTGAAGCTTTCTTT.

Points on this clone: Additional DNA sequences in this sample encode the identical CDR3. This chain uses TRBV5-1 with TRBJ2-2; perhaps TRBD2 as D (6 bases). V lost 0 bases, J lost 10 bases, and 7 bases lay in between. Germline CDR1 is SGHRS and CDR2 is YFSETQ. This CDR3 has 12 amino acids. The CDR3 is CASSLGREELFF. The DNA of the CDR3 is TGCGCCAGCAGCTTGGGGCGGGAGGAGCTGTTTTTT.

The chain has TRBV9 and TRBJ2-6; 14 bases map to TRBD2. V shed 3 bases and J 4 bases; nucleotides not matched to a gene: 9. The CDR3 loop spans 19 amino acids. Germline V gene data show CDR1 as SGDLS and CDR2 as YYNGEE. The CDR3 here is CASSEGLAGALGGANVLTF. CDR3 coding DNA: TGTGCCAGCAGCGAGGGACTAGCGGGGGCCCTGGGGGGGGCCAACGTCCTGACTTTC.

The rearrangement joins TRBV11-2 to TRBJ2-3, with TRBD2 as a possible D gene (5 bases). Trimming shortened V by 0 bases and J by 1 base, and 5 bases separated the two germline ends. In germline, CDR1 is SGHAT, CDR2 FQNNGV. This CDR3 is 14 amino acids long. DNA of the CDR3: TGTGCCAGCAGCTTAGACGGGGGCACAGATACGCAGTATTTT. It translates to CASSLDGGTDTQYF.

The chain employs TRBV10-3 and TRBJ2-1; TRBD2 aligns across 16 bases. The CDR3 runs to 17 residues. Germline V lookup: CDR1 ENHRY, CDR2 SYGVKD. With 6 bases clipped from V and 6 bases from J, the junction kept 8 bases outside the gene matches. This CDR3 reads CAIRRGTSGREGNEQFF. In nucleotides, the CDR3 is TGTGCCATCAGACGCGGGACTAGCGGGAGGGAGGGCAATGAGCAGTTCTTC.

This sequence joins TRBV29-1 and TRBJ1-2; D possibly corresponds to TRBD1 (6 bases). Germline lookup yields CDR1 SQVTM and CDR2 ANQGSEA. CDR3 length: 13 residues. The V gene lost 6 bases and the J gene lost 0 bases, with 11 bases spanning the gap. CDR3 nucleotide sequence: TGCAGCGTATCACAGGGACCTAACTATGGCTACACCTTC. Translated: CSVSQGPNYGYTF. Full variable domain (remainder filled in from reference TRBV29-1 and TRBJ1-2): SAVISQKPSRDICQRGTSLTIQCQVDSQVTMMFWYRQQPGQSLTLIATANQGSEATYESGFVIDKFPISRPNLTFSTLTVSNMSPEDSSIYLCSVSQGPNYGYTFGSGTRLTVV.

The CDR3 sequence: CASSRLTGAMNTEAFF. The CDR3 nucleotides read TGTGCCAGCAGTCGACTGACAGGGGCGATGAACACTGAAGCTTTCTTT. The gene calls are TRBV27 and TRBJ1-1; TRBD1 aligns across 8 bases. This CDR3 spans 16 amino acids. V shed 5 bases, J shed 0 bases, and the junction held 8 bases outside the gene matches. Per the germline V gene, CDR1 is MNHEY and CDR2 is SMNVEV (reference sequence).

V and J are TRBV5-6 and TRBJ2-3, with TRBD2 identical over 8 bases. Germline lookup yields CDR1 SGHDT and CDR2 YYEEEE. V lost 1 base, J lost 1 base, and 2 bases stayed unmatched. The CDR3 runs to 15 residues. The CDR3 DNA is TGTGCCAGCAGCTTGACGCGGGGGGGCACAGATACGCAGTATTTT. Its protein product is CASSLTRGGTDTQYF.